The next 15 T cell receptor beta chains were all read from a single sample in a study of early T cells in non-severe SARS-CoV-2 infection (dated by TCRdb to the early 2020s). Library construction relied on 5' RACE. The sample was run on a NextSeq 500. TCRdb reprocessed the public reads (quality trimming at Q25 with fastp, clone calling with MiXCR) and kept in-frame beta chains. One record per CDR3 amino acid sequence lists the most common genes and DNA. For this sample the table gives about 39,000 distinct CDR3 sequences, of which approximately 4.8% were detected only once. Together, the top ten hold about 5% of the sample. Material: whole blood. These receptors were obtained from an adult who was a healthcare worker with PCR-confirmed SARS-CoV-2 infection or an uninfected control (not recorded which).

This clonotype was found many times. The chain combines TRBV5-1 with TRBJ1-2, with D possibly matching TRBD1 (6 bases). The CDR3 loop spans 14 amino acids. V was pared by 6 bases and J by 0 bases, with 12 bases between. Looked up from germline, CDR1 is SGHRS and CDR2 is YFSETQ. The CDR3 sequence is CASNEQGSNYGYTF. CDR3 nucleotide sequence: TGCGCCAGCAACGAACAGGGCTCTAACTATGGCTACACCTTC.

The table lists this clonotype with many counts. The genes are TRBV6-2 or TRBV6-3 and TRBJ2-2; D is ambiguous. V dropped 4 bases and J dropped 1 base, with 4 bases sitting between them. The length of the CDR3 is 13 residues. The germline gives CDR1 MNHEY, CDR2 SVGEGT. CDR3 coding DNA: TGTGCCAGCAGTTTGATGAACACCGGGGAGCTGTTTTTT. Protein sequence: CASSLMNTGELFF.

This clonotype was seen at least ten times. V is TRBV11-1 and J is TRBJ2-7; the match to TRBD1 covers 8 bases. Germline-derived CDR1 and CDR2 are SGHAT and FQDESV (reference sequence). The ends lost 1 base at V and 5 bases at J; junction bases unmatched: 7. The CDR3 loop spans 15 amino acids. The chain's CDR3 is CASSLVAGGADEQYF. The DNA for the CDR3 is TGTGCCAGCAGCTTAGTCGCAGGGGGCGCGGACGAGCAGTACTTC.

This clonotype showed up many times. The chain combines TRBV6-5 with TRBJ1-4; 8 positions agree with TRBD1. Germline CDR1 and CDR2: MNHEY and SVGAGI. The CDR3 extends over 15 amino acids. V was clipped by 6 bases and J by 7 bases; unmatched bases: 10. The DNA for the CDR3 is TGTGCCAGCAGGGGACCCGGGACAGGCCGTGAAAAACTGTTTTTT. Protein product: CASRGPGTGREKLFF.

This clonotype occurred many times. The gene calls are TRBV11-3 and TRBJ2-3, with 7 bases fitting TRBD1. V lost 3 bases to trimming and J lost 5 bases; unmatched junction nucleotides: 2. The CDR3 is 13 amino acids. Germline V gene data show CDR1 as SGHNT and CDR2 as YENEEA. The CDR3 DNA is TGTGCCAGCAGCTTGACAGGGATAGATACGCAGTATTTT. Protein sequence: CASSLTGIDTQYF.

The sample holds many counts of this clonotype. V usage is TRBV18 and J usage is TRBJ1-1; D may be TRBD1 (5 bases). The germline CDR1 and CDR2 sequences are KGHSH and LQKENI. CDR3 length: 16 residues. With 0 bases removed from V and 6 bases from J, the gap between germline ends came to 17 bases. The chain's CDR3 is CASSPPGGAEGSEAFF. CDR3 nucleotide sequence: TGTGCCAGCTCACCACCCGGGGGAGCCGAGGGCTCTGAAGCTTTCTTT.

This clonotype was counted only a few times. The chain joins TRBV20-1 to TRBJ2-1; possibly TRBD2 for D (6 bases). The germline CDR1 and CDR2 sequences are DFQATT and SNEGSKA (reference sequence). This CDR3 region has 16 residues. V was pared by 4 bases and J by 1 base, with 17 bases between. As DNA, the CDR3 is TGCAGTGCTAAGGGGAATGGGGGAGGATCCTACAATGAGCAGTTCTTC. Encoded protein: CSAKGNGGGSYNEQFF.

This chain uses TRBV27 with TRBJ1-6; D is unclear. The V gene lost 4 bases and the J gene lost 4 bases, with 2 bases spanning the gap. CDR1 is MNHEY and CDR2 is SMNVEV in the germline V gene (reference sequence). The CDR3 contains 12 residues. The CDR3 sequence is CASSWYNSPLHF. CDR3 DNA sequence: TGTGCCAGCAGTTGGTATAATTCACCCCTCCACTTT.

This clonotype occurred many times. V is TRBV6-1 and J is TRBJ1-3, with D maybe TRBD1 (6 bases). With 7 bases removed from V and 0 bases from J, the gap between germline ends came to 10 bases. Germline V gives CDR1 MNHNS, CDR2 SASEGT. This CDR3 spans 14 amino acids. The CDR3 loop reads CASKGDLSGNTIYF. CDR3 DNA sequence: TGTGCCAGCAAGGGGGACCTCTCTGGAAACACCATATATTTT.

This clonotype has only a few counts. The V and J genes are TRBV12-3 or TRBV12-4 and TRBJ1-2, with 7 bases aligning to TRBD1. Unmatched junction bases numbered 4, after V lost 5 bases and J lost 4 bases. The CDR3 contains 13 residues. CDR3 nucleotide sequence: TGTGCCAGCAGTACAGGGGCGGGCTATGGCTACACCTTC. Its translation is CASSTGAGYGYTF.

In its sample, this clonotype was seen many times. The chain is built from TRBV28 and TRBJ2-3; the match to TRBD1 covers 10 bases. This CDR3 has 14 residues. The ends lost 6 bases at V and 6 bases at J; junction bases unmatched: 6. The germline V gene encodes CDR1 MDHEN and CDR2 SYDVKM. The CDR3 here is CASRTGQGDDTQYF. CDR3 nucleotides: TGTGCCAGCAGGACTGGACAGGGGGACGATACGCAGTATTTT.

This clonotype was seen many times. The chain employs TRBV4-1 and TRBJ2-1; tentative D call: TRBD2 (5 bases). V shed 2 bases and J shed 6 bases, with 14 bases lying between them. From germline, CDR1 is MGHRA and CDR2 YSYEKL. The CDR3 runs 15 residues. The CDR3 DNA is TGCGCCAGCAGCCAAATACTCGGACTCCTCAATGAGCAGTTCTTC. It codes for CASSQILGLLNEQFF.

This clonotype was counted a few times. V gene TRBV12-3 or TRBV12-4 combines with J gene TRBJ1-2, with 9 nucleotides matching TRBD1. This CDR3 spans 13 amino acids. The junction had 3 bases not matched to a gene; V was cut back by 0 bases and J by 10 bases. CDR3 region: CASSLAGQGAYTF. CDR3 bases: TGTGCCAGCAGTTTAGCGGGACAGGGAGCCTACACCTTC.

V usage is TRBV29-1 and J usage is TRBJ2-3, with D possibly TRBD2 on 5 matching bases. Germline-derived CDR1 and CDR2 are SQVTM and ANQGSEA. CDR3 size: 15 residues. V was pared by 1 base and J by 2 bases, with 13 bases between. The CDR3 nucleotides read TGCAGCGTTGAAGCGGACTGGGGTTCCACAGATACGCAGTATTTT. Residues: CSVEADWGSTDTQYF.

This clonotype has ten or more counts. The CDR3 is CASSPRQGANTEAFF. CDR3 in DNA: TGTGCCAGCAGCCCAAGACAGGGGGCGAACACTGAAGCTTTCTTT. The chain couples TRBV11-2 to TRBJ1-1, with 10 nucleotides matching TRBD1. The CDR3 sequence is 15 residues long. Germline lookup yields CDR1 SGHAT and CDR2 FQNNGV. Trimming removed 5 bases from V and 1 base from J; junction bases left unmatched: 4.